One sample yielded the 4 T cell receptor beta chains listed below, sequenced in a study of CD8+CD57+ T cells in acquired aplastic anemia. For sequencing, patients were chosen who had shown expansion of CD8+CD57+ cells by flow cytometry. Genomic DNA acted as the template from which TCR beta VDJ combination and CDR3 sequence profiling were carried out. TCRdb called the reads again in MiXCR, with one record for every CDR3 protein. The repertoire holds about 160,000 distinct CDR3 sequences, with 71% as singletons. Specimen: sorted CD4+, CD8+, or CD8+CD57+ T cells (not recorded which) from PBMCs. Receptors originate from a human donor with aplastic anemia.

The rearrangement links TRBV19 to TRBJ1-2, with 7 bases fitting TRBD1. The V gene end was trimmed by 7 bases and the J gene end by 5 bases; junction bases not matched to a gene: 4. The CDR3 spans 12 residues. From germline, CDR1 is LNHDA and CDR2 SQIVND (reference sequence). CDR3 amino acids: CASTATGYGYTF. CDR3 sequence (DNA): TGTGCCAGTACTGCGACAGGGTATGGCTACACCTTC.

This clonotype turned up a few times. The rearrangement uses TRBV15 and TRBJ2-3; D is undetermined. The V and J ends lost 8 bases and 4 bases respectively, with 19 bases between them. CDR1 and CDR2 (germline): LNHNV, YYDKDF (reference sequence). The CDR3 is made up of 15 amino acids. The CDR3 here is CATEKDTTGADTQYF. The DNA of the CDR3 is TGTGCCACCGAGAAAGACACGACGGGCGCAGATACGCAGTATTTT.

The chain is built from TRBV7-2 and TRBJ1-6; D not resolved. The CDR3 runs 15 residues. Germline V gene lookup returns CDR1 SGHTA and CDR2 FQGNSA. The V and J ends lost 5 bases and 7 bases respectively, with 15 bases between them. CDR3 bases: TGTGCCAGCAGCATTAGGGAGGTGCTAAATTCACCCCTCCACTTT. This gives the protein CASSIREVLNSPLHF.

The gene calls are TRBV19 and TRBJ1-3, with D unresolved. The V gene's germline CDR1 is LNHDA and CDR2 SQIVND (reference sequence). Between the trimmed V and J ends, which lost 5 bases and 12 bases, there was a span of 20 bases. The CDR3 runs to 14 residues. The CDR3 loop reads CASSERSLGSHIYF. In nucleotides, the CDR3 is TGTGCCAGTAGTGAACGGTCTCTTGGGTCTCACATATATTTT.